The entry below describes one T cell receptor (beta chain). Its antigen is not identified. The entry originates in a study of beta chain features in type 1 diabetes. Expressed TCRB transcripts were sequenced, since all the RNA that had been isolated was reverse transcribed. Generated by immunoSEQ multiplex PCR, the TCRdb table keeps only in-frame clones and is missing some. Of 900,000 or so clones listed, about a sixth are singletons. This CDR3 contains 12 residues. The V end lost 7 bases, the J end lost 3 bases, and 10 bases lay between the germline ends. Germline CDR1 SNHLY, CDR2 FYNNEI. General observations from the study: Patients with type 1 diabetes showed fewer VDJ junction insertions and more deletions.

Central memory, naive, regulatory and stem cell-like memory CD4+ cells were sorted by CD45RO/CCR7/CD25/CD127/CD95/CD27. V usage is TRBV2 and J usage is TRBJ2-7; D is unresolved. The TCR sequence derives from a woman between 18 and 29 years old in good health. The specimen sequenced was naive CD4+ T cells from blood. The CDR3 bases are TGTGCCAGCACTGGGTCCGGCTACGAGCAGTACTTC. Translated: CASTGSGYEQYF.